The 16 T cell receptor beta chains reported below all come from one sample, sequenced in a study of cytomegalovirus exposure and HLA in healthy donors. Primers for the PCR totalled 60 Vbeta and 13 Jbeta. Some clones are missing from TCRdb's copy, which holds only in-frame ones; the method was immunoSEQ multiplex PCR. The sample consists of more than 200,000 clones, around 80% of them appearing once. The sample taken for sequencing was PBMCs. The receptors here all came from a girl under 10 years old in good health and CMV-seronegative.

DNA for the CDR3: TGTGCCTGGAAACTAGCGGGTTACAATGAGCAGTTCTTC. As protein: CAWKLAGYNEQFF. This chain connects TRBV30 to TRBJ2-1; 9 nucleotides align to TRBD2. The J segment lost 4 bases and the V segment lost 4 bases, leaving 2 bases of the junction unmatched. Germline CDR1 GTSNPN, CDR2 SVGIG (reference sequence). The CDR3 covers 13 residues.

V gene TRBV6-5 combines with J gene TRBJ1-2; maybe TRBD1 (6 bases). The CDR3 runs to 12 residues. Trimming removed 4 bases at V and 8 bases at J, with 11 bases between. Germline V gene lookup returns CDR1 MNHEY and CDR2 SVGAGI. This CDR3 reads CASSFRGSGYTF. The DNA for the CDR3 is TGTGCCAGCAGTTTCAGGGGAAGCGGCTACACCTTC.

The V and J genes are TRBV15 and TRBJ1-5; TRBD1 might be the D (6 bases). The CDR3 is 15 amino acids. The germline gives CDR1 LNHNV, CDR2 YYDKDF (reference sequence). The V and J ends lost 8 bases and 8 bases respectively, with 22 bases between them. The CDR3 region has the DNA TGTGCCACCTTCGGGGGGCGCAAAGGGTGGAAGCCCCAGCATTTT. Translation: CATFGGRKGWKPQHF.

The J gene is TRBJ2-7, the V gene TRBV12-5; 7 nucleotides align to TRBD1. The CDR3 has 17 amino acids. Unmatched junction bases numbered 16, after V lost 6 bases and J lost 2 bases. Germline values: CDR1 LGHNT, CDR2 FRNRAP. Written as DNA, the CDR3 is TGTGCTAGTGGCCTTCCCCCCCCGACAGGGTATACCTACGAGCAGTACTTC. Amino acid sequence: CASGLPPPTGYTYEQYF.

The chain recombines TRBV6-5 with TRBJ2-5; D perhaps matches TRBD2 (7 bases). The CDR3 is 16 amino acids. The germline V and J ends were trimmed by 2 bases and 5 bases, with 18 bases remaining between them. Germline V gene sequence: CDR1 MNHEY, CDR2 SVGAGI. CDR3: CASSYGSTGGSETQYF. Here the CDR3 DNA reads TGTGCCAGCAGTTACGGTAGCACGGGGGGCTCGGAGACCCAGTACTTC.

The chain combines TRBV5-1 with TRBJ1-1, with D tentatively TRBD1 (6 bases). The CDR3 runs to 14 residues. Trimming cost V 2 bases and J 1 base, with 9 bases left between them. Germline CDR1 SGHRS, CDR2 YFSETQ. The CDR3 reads CASSLQGSNTEAFF. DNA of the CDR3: TGCGCCAGCAGCTTACAGGGATCGAACACTGAAGCTTTCTTT.

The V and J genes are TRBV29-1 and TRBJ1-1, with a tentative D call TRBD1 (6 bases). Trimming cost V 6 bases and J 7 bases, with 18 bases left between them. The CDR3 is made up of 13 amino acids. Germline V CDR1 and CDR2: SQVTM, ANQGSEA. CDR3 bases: TGCAGCGTAGGTACTGACAGGATTCTTGAAGCTTTCTTT. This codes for CSVGTDRILEAFF.

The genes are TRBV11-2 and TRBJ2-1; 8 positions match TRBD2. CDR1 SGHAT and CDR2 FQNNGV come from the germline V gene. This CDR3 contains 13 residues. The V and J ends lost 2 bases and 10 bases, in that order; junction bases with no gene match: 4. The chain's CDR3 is CASSLRAGVEQFF. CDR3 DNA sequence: TGTGCCAGCAGCTTACGAGCGGGGGTAGAGCAGTTCTTC.

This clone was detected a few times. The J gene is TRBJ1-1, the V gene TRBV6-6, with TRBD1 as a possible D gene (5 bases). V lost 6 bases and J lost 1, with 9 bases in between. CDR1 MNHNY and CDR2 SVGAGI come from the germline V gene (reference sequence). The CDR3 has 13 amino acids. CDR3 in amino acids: CASRDGQNTEAFF. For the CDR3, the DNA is TGTGCCAGCAGGGATGGACAGAACACTGAAGCTTTCTTT.

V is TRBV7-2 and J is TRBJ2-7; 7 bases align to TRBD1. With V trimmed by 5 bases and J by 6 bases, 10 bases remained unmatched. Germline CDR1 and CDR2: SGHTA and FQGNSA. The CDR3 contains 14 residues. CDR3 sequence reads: CASSPSRTGLEQYF. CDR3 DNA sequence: TGTGCCAGCAGCCCTAGCAGGACAGGCCTCGAGCAGTACTTC.

CDR3 coding DNA: TGTGCCATCAGTGAGGGGGGGACCTACGAGCAGTACTTC. This encodes CAISEGGTYEQYF. The J gene is TRBJ2-5, the V gene TRBV10-3; TRBD2 is a possible D gene (6 bases). TRBJ2-7 matches the DNA end more closely, so the J call is doubtful. The CDR3 has 13 amino acids. The V gene's germline CDR1 is ENHRY and CDR2 SYGVKD.

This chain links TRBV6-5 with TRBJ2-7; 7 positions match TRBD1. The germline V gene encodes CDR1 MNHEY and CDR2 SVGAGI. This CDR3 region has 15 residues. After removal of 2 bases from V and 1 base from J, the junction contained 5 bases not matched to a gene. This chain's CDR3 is CASSYLGQESYEQYF. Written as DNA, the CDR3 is TGTGCCAGCAGTTACCTAGGACAGGAGTCCTACGAGCAGTACTTC.

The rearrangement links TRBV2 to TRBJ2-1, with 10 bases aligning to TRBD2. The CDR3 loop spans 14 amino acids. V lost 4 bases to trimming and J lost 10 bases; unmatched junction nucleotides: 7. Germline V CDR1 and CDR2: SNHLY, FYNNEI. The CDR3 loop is CASSATRTSGEQFF. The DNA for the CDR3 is TGTGCCAGCAGTGCGACTAGGACTAGCGGAGAGCAGTTCTTC. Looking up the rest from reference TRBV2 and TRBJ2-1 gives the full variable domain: EPEVTQTPSHQVTQMGQEVILRCVPISNHLYFYWYRQILGQKVEFLVSFYNNEISEKSEIFDDQFSVERPDGSNFTLKIRSTKLEDSAMYFCASSATRTSGEQFFGPGTRLTVL.

The CDR3 region has the DNA TGCGCCAGCAGCCCTGGCGGGACTAGCGGGAGTCATACCGGGGAGCTGTTTTTT. Protein product: CASSPGGTSGSHTGELFF. V is TRBV5-1 and J is TRBJ2-2; TRBD2 aligns across 14 bases. In germline, CDR1 is SGHRS, CDR2 YFSETQ. The length of the CDR3 is 18 residues. The junction had 10 bases not matched to a gene; V was cut back by 4 bases and J by 5 bases.

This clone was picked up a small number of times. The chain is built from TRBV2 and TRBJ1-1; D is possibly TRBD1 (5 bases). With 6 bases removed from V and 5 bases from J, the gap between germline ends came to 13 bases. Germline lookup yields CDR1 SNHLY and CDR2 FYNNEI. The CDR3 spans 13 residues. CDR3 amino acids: CASRGLSGTEAFF. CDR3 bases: TGTGCCAGCAGGGGACTCTCGGGTACTGAAGCTTTCTTT. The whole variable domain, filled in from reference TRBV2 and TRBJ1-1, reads EPEVTQTPSHQVTQMGQEVILRCVPISNHLYFYWYRQILGQKVEFLVSFYNNEISEKSEIFDDQFSVERPDGSNFTLKIRSTKLEDSAMYFCASRGLSGTEAFFGQGTRLTVV.

CDR3 loop: CASSSRPNEQFF. The CDR3 DNA follows: TGTGCCAGCAGCTCTAGGCCCAATGAGCAGTTCTTC. The chain links TRBV7-9 to TRBJ2-1; no clear D gene. The CDR3 extends over 12 amino acids. Germline V gives CDR1 SEHNR, CDR2 FQNEAQ (reference sequence). Trimming stripped 4 bases from V and 6 bases from J, with 7 bases between.